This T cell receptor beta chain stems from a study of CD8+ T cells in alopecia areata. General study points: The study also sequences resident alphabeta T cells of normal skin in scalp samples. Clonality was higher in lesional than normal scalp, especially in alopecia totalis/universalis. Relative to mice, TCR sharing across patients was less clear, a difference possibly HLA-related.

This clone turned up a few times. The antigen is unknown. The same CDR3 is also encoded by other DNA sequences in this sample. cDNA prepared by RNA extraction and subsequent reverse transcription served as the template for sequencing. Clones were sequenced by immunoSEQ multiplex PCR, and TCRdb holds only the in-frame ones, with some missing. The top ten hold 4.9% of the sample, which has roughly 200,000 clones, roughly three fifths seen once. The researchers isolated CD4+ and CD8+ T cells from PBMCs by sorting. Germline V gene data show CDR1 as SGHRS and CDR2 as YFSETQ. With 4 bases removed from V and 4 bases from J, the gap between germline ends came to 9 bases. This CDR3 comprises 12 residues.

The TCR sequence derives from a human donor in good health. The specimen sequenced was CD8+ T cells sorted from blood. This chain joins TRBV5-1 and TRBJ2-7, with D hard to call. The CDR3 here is CASSSGVYEQYF. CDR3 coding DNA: TGCGCCAGCAGCAGTGGGGTTTACGAGCAGTACTTC.